The source of this T cell receptor (beta chain) is a study of CD4 T cells in relation to SARS-CoV-2 and coronaviruses (dated by TCRdb to about 2021). Looking at the study overall: In the ViraFEST assay, PBMCs were cultured with antigen for 10 days, after which TCR beta CDR3s were sequenced to identify clonal expansions specific to the antigen. The full convalescent cohort of over 10 patients had a median age of about 38 years, ranging from roughly 20 to 75 years. Of the 12 convalescent patients, 8 were male and 4 were female, and two of the subjects were Hispanic. Shared crossreactive spike epitopes were mapped to their HLA restriction using patient-derived lymphoblastoid cell lines. Memory CD4+ T cell crossreactivity between SARS-CoV-2 and common cold coronavirus spike proteins was assessed at the TCR clonotype level in the study. The Adaptive Biotechnologies TCR-sequencing kit was used for samples from a few pre-COVID donors and for the naive versus memory experiments, whereas the other data were Illumina-based. A different TCR-beta assay, based on Illumina, was used to sequence expansion assays from other donors in the study.

Worth noting for this clone: The clone's antigen remains unknown. Base quality data are lacking; no much larger clone is found one base away.

Naive and memory CD4+ T cells were separated from cryopreserved PBMCs by CD4 enrichment followed by EasySep naive CD4+ T cell enrichment. Sorted naive or memory CD4+ T cells (around 9.4 x 10^4) were grown at a 1:1 ratio with T cell-depleted PBMCs and CEF peptides for about eleven days. In general, every peptide culture condition was set up in three replicate wells. Ficoll-Paque PLUS gradient centrifugation was used to isolate PBMCs from leukapheresis product or whole blood. PBMCs were either cryopreserved at -140 degrees C or used fresh in the expansion assay. The QIAamp Micro DNA Kit was used to extract genomic DNA from the CD4+ T cells. The research as a whole found: Because the crossreactivity analysis focused on spike protein, crossreactivity against other viral proteins was not assessed. Significantly weaker SARS-CoV-2-driven expansion was shown by crossreactive clones than by monoreactive clones, consistent with antigenic imprinting. Memory CD4+ clonotypes crossrecognizing SARS-CoV-2 and at least one common cold coronavirus spike were found in 60% to 70% of donors. Because no donor provided both pre-pandemic and post-infection samples, tracing the source of pre-existing responses was limited. Small numbers of patients and of tested TCRs limited the study. Sequencing naive versus memory cells indicated that the assay picks up memory recall responses, not primary responses primed during culture.

Survey-level immunoSEQ TCR-beta sequencing was performed on DNA from CEF-cultured naive and memory CD4+ T cells. On the study's bioinformatics: During preprocessing, nonproductive sequences were discarded, as were any CDR3s that did not begin with C, did not end with F or W, or were shorter than 7 amino acids. Antigen-specific clonotypes were called with the MANAFEST web app, based on expansion relative to reference and other culture wells. A clone counted as positive if significantly expanded in 2 of 3 replicate wells versus the reference culture at FDR below 0.05. Positive clones also required significant expansion versus all other tandem wells and an odds ratio above 5. Cultured and uncultured naive and memory CD4+ repertoires were searched for CDR3s previously identified as spike- and CEF-reactive. Pairwise Levenshtein distance, computed with the stringdist R package after three terminal residues were trimmed from each end, was used as the measure of CDR3 homology. This is the immuneACCESS table as TCRdb keeps it, with only in-frame sequences that have V and J called. A part of the clones is gone; compared with another copy, unresolved V genes explain less than half, and the rest is unexplained. V, J and clone size were drawn from that table, and D and trimming were deduced from the DNA. The sample contains roughly 30,000 clones, roughly four fifths of them found a single time. Nearly 3.5% of the sample is in the top ten clones.

V is reduced by 0 bases and J by 0 bases, leaving a spacing of 15 bases between them. The germline V gene (reference sequence) gives CDR1 as LNHNV and CDR2 as YYDKDF. The CDR3 numbers 17 residues from cysteine through phenylalanine. Only the CDR3 region is kept as DNA, spanning 51 bases read in frame from base 1. The sample taken for sequencing was memory CD4+ T cells from PBMCs, cultured in vitro. This specimen's cell subset or site label, interpreted: memory (non-naive) CD4+ T cells. The V and J segments used are TRBV15 and TRBJ2-7; TRBD2 is possibly the D segment (6 matching bases). This clonotype was obtained from an adult with COVID-19. At the DNA level, the sequence is TGTGCCACCAGCAGAGATAGGGACTCCTGGAGCTCCTACGAGCAGTACTTC. Its coded protein is CATSRDRDSWSSYEQYF.